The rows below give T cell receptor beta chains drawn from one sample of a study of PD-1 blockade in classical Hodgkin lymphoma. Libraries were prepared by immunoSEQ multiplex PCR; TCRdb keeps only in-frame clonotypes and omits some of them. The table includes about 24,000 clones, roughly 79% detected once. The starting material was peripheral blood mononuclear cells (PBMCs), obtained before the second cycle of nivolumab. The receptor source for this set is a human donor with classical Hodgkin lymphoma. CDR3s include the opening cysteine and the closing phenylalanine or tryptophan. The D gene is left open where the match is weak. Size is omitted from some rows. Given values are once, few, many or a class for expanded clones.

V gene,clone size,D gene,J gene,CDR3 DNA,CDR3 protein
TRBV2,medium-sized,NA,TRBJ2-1,TGTGCCAGCAGTGAGGACGCCAACAATGAGCAGTTCTTC,CASSEDANNEQFF
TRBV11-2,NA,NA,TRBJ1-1,TGTGCCAGCAGCTTAGGAGGACTAACCCAGAACACTGAAGCTTTCTTT,CASSLGGLTQNTEAFF
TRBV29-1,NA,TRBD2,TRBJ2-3,TGCAGCGTTGAATTAGCGGGGGGCGGGGATACGCAGTATTTT,CSVELAGGGDTQYF
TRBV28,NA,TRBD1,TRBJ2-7,TGTGCCAGCAGTTTAAGACAGGGGCGGGCCTACGAGCAGTACTTC,CASSLRQGRAYEQYF
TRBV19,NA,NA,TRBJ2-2,TGTGCCAGTAGTATAGCGGAGAACACCGGGGAGCTGTTTTTT,CASSIAENTGELFF
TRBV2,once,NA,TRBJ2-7,TGTGCCAGCAAGAATCTTCCCTACGAGCAGTACTTC,CASKNLPYEQYF
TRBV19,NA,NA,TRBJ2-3,TGTGCCAGTAGCCTTTCGGTAACAGCAGATACGCAGTATTTT,CASSLSVTADTQYF
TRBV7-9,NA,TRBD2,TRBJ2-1,TGTGCCAGCAGCTCCCGAACTAGCGGGATGAGAAATGAGCAGTTCTTC,CASSSRTSGMRNEQFF
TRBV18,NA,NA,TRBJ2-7,TGTGCCAGCTCACGCGGCACCCCGGGTTACGAGCAGTACTTC,CASSRGTPGYEQYF
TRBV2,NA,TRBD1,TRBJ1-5,TGTGCCAGCCAGGGGGGCAATCAGCCCCAGCATTTT,CASQGGNQPQHF
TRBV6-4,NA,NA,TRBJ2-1,TGTGCCAGCAGTGAGGGGGCTTACAATGAGCAGTTCTTC,CASSEGAYNEQFF
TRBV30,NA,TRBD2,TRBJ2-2,TGTGCCTGGAGTACTAGCGGGGGTTTGTGGACCGGGGAGCTGTTTTTT,CAWSTSGGLWTGELFF
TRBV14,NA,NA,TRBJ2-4,TGTGCCAGCAGCCCCCGAGGGGTAGCCAAAAACATTCAGTACTTC,CASSPRGVAKNIQYF
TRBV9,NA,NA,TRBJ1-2,TGTGCCAGCAGCCACGTTAGAGCCAAGCAGGGGAGAACTGGTGATAACTATGGCTACACCTTC,CASSHVRAKQGRTGDNYGYTF
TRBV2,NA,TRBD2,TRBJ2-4,TGTGCCAGCGGGACTAGCGGCACAAACATTCAGTACTTC,CASGTSGTNIQYF
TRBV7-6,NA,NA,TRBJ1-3,TGTGCCAGCAGCCCCCAGGACAGCTCTGGAAACACCATATATTTT,CASSPQDSSGNTIYF
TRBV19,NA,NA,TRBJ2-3,TGTGCCAGTAGTTTCCTAGCCGCACGCACAGATACGCAGTATTTT,CASSFLAARTDTQYF
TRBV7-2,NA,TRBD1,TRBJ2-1,TGTGCCAGCAGCTTAGTCCAAGGACAGGTAATGCCGTACAATGAGCAGTTCTTC,CASSLVQGQVMPYNEQFF
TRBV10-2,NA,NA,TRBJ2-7,TGCGCCAGCAGTGAGGGGCCGGGACCCTACGAGCAGTACTTC,CASSEGPGPYEQYF
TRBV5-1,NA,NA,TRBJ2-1,TGCGCCAGCAGTAAGACGACAGCCAACAATGAGCAGTTCTTC,CASSKTTANNEQFF
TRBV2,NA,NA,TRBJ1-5,TGTGCCAGCTCCTTAGAGGGCTTATGGCAGCCCCAGCATTTT,CASSLEGLWQPQHF
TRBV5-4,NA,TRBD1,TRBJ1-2,TGTGCCAGCATCAACCGAACGAGGGCAGGGGGCTATGGCTACACCTTC,CASINRTRAGGYGYTF
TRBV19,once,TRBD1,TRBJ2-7,TGTGCCAGTACCCCCACTGGGACAGGGAGCTACGAGCAGTACTTC,CASTPTGTGSYEQYF
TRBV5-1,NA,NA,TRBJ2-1,TGCGCCAGCAGCTTGGAGAGGTCTAACTCCTACAATGAGCAGTTCTTC,CASSLERSNSYNEQFF
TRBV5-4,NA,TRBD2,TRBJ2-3,TGTGCCAGCAGCTTGGACCTCGGGGGGGTGGGCACAGATACGCAGTATTTT,CASSLDLGGVGTDTQYF
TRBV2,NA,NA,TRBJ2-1,TGTGCCAGCAGTTTAGACGGACTATCTAGCTCCTACAATGAGCAGTTCTTC,CASSLDGLSSSYNEQFF
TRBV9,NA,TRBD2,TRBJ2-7,TGTGCCAGCAGCGCCAGACTAGCATCCAACGAGCAGTACTTC,CASSARLASNEQYF
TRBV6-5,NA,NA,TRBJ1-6,TGTGCCAGCAGTCCCGGGCCGAGTAACCGACCCCTCCACTTT,CASSPGPSNRPLHF
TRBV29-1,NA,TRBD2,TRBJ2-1,TGCAGCGTTGAAGGGACTAGCGGGGGTTCCTACAATGAGCAGTTCTTC,CSVEGTSGGSYNEQFF